This TCR beta chain was identified in a study of shared T cell receptors in the human thymus. The CDR3 runs 15 residues. V shed 6 bases and J shed 4 bases, with 15 bases lying between them. Per the germline V gene, CDR1 is LNHDA and CDR2 is SQIVND (reference sequence). Only in-frame clones appear in the TCRdb table, and some are missing; sequencing was by immunoSEQ multiplex PCR. The sample has 700,000 or so clones, over 75% seen once; the top ten hold under 0.012%. These data were also reused for a study on human thymus T cells. That study adds: Donation came from healthy Finnish infants having corrective surgery for congenital heart defects. Corrective heart surgery yielded the resections from which the thymus tissue came. It looked as if thymic and blood repertoires used V and J genes in a biased way. Thymic repertoires overlap heavily among unrelated individuals, related research has reported.

Material for sequencing was thymocytes. This chain connects TRBV19 to TRBJ1-4; D is perhaps TRBD1 (6 bases). The TCR was taken from a girl under three years old with a congenital heart defect. The CDR3 DNA follows: TGTGCCAGTAGGCACTGGGGGCAGATTAATGAAAAACTGTTTTTT. Translating gives CASRHWGQINEKLFF.